The 14 T cell receptor beta chains listed next were all sequenced from one sample in a study of CD8+ T cells in alopecia areata. Following RNA extraction, reverse transcription yielded cDNA that acted as the sequencing template. The assay was immunoSEQ multiplex PCR, and TCRdb's table has in-frame clones only and misses some. In the table there are more than 100,000 clones, over 50% of which are singletons. Specimen: CD4+ T cells sorted from blood, collected at week 0. Receptors were obtained from a human donor with alopecia areata.

The chain is built from TRBV29-1 and TRBJ2-3; TRBD1 is a possible D gene (5 bases). This CDR3 comprises 14 residues. The V end lost 3 bases, the J end lost 0 bases, and 10 bases lay between the germline ends. Germline CDR1 is SQVTM and CDR2 is ANQGSEA. The CDR3 nucleotides are TGCAGCGTTGATATAGGGGTTAGCACAGATACGCAGTATTTT. Translation gives CSVDIGVSTDTQYF.

The chain recombines TRBV6-5 with TRBJ1-1; no clear D. V lost 9 bases and J lost 5, with 10 bases in between. Germline CDR1 reads MNHEY; CDR2 reads SVGAGI. This CDR3 spans 11 amino acids. The CDR3 is CASHKATEAFF. CDR3 nucleotides: TGTGCCAGTCATAAGGCGACTGAAGCTTTCTTT.

The rearrangement joins TRBV18 to TRBJ2-2; D not certain. Germline CDR1 reads KGHSH; CDR2 reads LQKENI. CDR3 length: 12 amino acids. V shed 8 bases and J shed 3 bases, with 7 bases lying between them. The CDR3, as DNA: TGTGCCAGCCGGAGCGACACCGGGGAGCTGTTTTTT. Amino acid sequence: CASRSDTGELFF. The full variable domain, its missing parts supplied by reference TRBV18 and TRBJ2-2, is NAGVMQNPRHLVRRRGQEARLRCSPMKGHSHVYWYRQLPEEGLKFMVYLQKENIIDESGMPKERFSAEFPKEGPSILRIQQVVRGDSAAYFCASRSDTGELFFGEGSRLTVL.

The gene calls are TRBV6-1 and TRBJ2-4; no reliable D call. Deletions cut 0 bases from V and 7 bases from J, with 10 bases between. Per germline, CDR1 MNHNS and CDR2 SASEGT. The CDR3 totals 14 residues. CDR3 nucleotide sequence: TGTGCCAGCAGTGAAGCGGGGTCCCGGAACATTCAGTACTTC. This encodes CASSEAGSRNIQYF.

This CDR3 reads CASSKGKGWEQYF. The CDR3 coding sequence is TGTGCCAGCAGCAAGGGGAAAGGATGGGAGCAGTACTTC. The chain combines TRBV14 with TRBJ2-7, with D possibly being TRBD1 (5 bases). V gave up 5 bases and J gave up 7 bases, with 15 bases separating them. CDR1 and CDR2 (germline): SGHDN, FVKESK. This CDR3 region has 13 residues.

The chain carries TRBV11-2 and TRBJ2-1; 14 bases are shared with TRBD2. The germline V gene has CDR1 SGHAT and CDR2 FQNNGV. CDR3 length: 18 amino acids. The trim removed 3 bases at V and 5 bases at J, leaving 9 bases unmatched. CDR3 sequence reads: CASSFLIGTSGSHNEQFF. The CDR3 region has the DNA TGTGCCAGCAGCTTCCTCATCGGGACTAGCGGGAGCCACAATGAGCAGTTCTTC.

The rearrangement links TRBV5-1 to TRBJ2-2; a weak D match, TRBD1 (6 bases). Germline V CDR1 and CDR2: SGHRS, YFSETQ. This CDR3 comprises 12 residues. V gave up 8 bases and J gave up 7 bases, with 12 bases separating them. The CDR3 DNA follows: TGCGCCAGTGGACAGCAAGACGGGGAGCTGTTTTTT. This translates into CASGQQDGELFF.

This chain uses TRBV7-2 with TRBJ1-3; no clear D. The V end was cut by 4 bases, the J end by 0 bases, with 10 bases between. The germline V gene encodes CDR1 SGHTA and CDR2 FQGNSA. The CDR3 runs 15 residues. The CDR3 DNA sequence: TGTGCCAGCAGCTCACCCGGTCTCTCTGGAAACACCATATATTTT. This gives the protein CASSSPGLSGNTIYF.

The genes are TRBV23-1 and TRBJ2-1; the D is unclear. TRBV23-1 is filed as an ORF, its function uncertain. Trimming removed 6 bases at V and 5 bases at J, with 8 bases between. The CDR3 has 12 residues. The CDR3 DNA reads as TGCGCCAGCAGGAACCGGGACAATGAGCAGTTCTTC. It specifies CASRNRDNEQFF.

This clone was seen a few times. The rearrangement links TRBV29-1 to TRBJ2-1; TRBD1 or TRBD2 may be the D gene (7 bases each). Germline loops: CDR1 SQVTM, CDR2 ANQGSEA. Trimming removed 6 bases at V and 7 bases at J, with 16 bases between. CDR3 length: 13 amino acids. CDR3 protein: CSVGNQGGNEQFF. In DNA, the CDR3 is TGCAGCGTCGGAAACCAGGGGGGGAATGAGCAGTTCTTC.

The chain links TRBV2 to TRBJ2-2; D might be TRBD2 (6 bases). The CDR3 spans 15 residues. Trimming shortened V by 8 bases and J by 4 bases, and 17 bases separated the two germline ends. CDR1 is SNHLY and CDR2 is FYNNEI in the germline V gene. The CDR3 DNA sequence: TGTGCCAGCGGACTCTCGACTAGTCTCACCGGGGAGCTGTTTTTT. Translation: CASGLSTSLTGELFF.

This clone was observed a few times. Other DNA sequences within the sample encode an identical CDR3. The genes are TRBV19 and TRBJ1-1; D is perhaps TRBD1 (5 bases). The CDR3 extends over 13 amino acids. V lost 3 bases to trimming and J lost 2 bases, with 7 bases between them. CDR1 LNHDA and CDR2 SQIVND come from the germline V gene (reference sequence). DNA of the CDR3: TGTGCCAGTAGTATCCAGGGAAACACTGAAGCTTTCTTT. It encodes CASSIQGNTEAFF.

The chain combines TRBV2 with TRBJ2-7; D might be TRBD1 or TRBD2, each matching 5 bases. Per the germline V gene, CDR1 is SNHLY and CDR2 is FYNNEI. V lost 3 bases and J lost 4, with 13 bases in between. The CDR3 has 14 residues. CDR3 loop: CASSDPGPAYEQYF. The CDR3 DNA reads TGTGCCAGCAGTGACCCGGGACCCGCTTACGAGCAGTACTTC.

The genes are TRBV5-1 and TRBJ2-3; D gene unclear. CDR1 and CDR2 from the germline V gene are SGHRS and YFSETQ. Deletions cut 2 bases from V and 2 bases from J, with 15 bases between. This CDR3 is built from 16 residues. The DNA for the CDR3 is TGCGCCAGCAGCTTTGGCCAGTTTTTTAACACAGATACGCAGTATTTT. Translating gives CASSFGQFFNTDTQYF.